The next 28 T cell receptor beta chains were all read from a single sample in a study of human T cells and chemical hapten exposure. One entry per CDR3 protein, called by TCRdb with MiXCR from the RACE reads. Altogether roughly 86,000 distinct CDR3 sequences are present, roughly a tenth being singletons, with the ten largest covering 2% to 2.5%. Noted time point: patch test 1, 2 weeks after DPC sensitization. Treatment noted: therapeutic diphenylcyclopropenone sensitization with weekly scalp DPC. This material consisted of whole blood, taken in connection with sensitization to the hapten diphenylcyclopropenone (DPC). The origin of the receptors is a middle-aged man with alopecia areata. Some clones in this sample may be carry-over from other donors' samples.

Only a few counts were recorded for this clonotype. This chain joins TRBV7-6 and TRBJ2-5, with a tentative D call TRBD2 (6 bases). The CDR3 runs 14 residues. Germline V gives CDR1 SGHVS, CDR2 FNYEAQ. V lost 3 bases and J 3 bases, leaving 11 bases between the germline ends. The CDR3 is CASSFEAGKETQYF. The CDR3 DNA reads TGTGCCAGCAGCTTCGAGGCGGGGAAAGAGACCCAGTACTTC.

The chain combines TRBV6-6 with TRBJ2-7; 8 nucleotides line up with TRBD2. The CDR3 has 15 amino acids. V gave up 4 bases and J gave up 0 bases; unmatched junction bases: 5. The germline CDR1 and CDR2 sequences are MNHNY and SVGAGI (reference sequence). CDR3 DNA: TGTGCCAGCAGTTCTGAGCGGGAGTACTCCTACGAGCAGTACGTC. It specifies CASSSEREYSYEQYV.

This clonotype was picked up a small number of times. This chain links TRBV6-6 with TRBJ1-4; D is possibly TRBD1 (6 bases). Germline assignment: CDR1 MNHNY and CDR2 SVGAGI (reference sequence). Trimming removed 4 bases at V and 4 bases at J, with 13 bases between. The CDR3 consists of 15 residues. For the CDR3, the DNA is TGTGCCAGCAGTTCCTCGACAGGTGATAATGAAAAACTGTTTTTT. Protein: CASSSSTGDNEKLFF.

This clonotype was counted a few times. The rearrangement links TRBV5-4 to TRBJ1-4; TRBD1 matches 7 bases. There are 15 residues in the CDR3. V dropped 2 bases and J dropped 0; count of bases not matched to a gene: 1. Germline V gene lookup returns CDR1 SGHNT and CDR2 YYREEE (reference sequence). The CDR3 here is CASSFGTATNEKLFF. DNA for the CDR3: TGTGCCAGCAGCTTTGGGACAGCAACTAATGAAAAACTGTTTTTT.

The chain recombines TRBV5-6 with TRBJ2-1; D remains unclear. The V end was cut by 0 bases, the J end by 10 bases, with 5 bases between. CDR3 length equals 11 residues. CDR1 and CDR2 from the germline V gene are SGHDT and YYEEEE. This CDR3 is CASSLAREQFF. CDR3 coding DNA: TGTGCCAGCAGCTTGGCCAGGGAGCAGTTCTTC.

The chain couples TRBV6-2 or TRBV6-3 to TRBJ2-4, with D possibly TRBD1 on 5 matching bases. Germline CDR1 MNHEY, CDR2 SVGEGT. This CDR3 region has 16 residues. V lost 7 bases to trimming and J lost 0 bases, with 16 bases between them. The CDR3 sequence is CASTPRADIAKNIQYF. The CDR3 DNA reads TGTGCCAGCACCCCCCGGGCGGACATAGCCAAAAACATTCAGTACTTC.

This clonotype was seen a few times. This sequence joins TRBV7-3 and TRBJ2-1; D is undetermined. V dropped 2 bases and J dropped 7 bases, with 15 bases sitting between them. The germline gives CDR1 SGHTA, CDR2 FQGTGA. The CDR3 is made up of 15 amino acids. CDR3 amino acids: CASSLGVLGWNEQFF. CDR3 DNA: TGTGCCAGCAGCTTAGGGGTCCTAGGATGGAATGAGCAGTTCTTC.

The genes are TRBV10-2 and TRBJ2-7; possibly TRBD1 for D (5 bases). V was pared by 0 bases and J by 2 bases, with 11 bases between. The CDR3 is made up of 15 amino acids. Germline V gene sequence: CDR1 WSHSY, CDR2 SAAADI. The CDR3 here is CASSESPRVAYEQYV. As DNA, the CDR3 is TGCGCCAGCAGTGAGTCCCCCAGGGTGGCCTACGAGCAGTACGTC.

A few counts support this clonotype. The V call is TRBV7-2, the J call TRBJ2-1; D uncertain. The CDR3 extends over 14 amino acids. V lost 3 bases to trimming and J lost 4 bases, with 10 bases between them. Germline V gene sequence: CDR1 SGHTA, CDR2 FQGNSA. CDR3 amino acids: CASSLSTRYNEQFF. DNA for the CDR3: TGTGCCAGCAGCTTGTCGACCAGATACAATGAGCAGTTCTTC.

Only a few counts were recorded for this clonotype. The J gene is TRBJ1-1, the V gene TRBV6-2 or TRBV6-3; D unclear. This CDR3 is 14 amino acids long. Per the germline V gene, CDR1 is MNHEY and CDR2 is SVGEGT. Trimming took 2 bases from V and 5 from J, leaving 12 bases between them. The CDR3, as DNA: TGTGCCAGCAGTTACGAACACATGTCTACTGAAGCTTTCTTT. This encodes CASSYEHMSTEAFF.

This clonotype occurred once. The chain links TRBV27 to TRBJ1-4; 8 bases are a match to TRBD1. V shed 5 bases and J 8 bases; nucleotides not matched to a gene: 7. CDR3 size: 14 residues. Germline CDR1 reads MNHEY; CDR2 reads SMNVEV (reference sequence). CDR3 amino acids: CASSPRTGLEKLFF. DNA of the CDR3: TGTGCCAGCAGTCCCCGGACAGGGTTAGAAAAACTGTTTTTT.

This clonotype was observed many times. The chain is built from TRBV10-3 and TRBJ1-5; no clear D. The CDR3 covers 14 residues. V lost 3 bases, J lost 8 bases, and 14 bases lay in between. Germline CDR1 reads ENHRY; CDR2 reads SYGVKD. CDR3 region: CAISDGAGVEPQHF. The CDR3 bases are TGTGCCATCAGTGACGGAGCAGGAGTAGAGCCCCAGCATTTT.

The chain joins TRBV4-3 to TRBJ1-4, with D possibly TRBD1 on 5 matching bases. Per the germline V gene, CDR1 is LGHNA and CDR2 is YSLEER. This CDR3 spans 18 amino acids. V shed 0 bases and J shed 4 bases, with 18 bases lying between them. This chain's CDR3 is CASSQEAPLFRDNEKLFF. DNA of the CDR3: TGCGCCAGCAGCCAAGAGGCCCCTCTTTTCAGGGATAATGAAAAACTGTTTTTT.

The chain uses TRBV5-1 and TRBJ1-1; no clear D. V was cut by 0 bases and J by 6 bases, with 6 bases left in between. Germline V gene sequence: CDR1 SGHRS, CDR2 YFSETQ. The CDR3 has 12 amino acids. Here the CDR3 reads CASSLGRSEAFF. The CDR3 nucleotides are TGCGCCAGCAGCTTGGGAAGGTCTGAAGCTTTCTTT.

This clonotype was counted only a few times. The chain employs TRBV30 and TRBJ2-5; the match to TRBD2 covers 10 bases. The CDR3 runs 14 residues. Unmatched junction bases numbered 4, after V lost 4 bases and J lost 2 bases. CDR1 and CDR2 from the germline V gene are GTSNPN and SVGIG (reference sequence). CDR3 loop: CAWTGLAVQETQYF. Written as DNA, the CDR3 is TGTGCCTGGACCGGACTAGCGGTTCAAGAGACCCAGTACTTC.

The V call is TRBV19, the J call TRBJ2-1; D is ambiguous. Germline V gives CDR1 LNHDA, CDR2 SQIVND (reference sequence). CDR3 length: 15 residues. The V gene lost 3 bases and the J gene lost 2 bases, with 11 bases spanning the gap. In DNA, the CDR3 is TGTGCCAGTAGTATTAGAAGCCCCACCTACAATGAGCAGTTCTTC. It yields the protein CASSIRSPTYNEQFF.

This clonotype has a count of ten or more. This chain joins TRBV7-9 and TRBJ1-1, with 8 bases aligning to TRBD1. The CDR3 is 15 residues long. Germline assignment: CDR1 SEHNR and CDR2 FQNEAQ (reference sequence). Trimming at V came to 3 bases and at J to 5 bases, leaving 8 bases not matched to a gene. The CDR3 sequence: CASSLGPQGGTEAFF. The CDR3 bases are TGTGCCAGCAGCTTGGGACCACAGGGGGGGACTGAAGCTTTCTTT.

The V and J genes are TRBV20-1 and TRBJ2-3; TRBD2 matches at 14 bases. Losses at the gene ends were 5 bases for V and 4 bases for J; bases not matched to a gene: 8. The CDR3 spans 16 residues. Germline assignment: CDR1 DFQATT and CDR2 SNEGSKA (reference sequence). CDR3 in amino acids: CSAPGTSGSWADTQYF. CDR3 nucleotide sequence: TGCAGTGCTCCCGGGACTAGCGGGAGTTGGGCAGATACGCAGTATTTT.

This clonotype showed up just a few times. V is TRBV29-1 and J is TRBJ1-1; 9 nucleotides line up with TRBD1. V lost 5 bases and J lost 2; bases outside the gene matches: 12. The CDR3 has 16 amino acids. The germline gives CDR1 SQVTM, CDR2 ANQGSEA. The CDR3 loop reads CSVKGGTGGLNTEAFF. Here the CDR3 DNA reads TGCAGCGTTAAAGGAGGAACAGGGGGCCTCAACACTGAAGCTTTCTTT. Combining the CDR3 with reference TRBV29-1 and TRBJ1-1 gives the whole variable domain SAVISQKPSRDICQRGTSLTIQCQVDSQVTMMFWYRQQPGQSLTLIATANQGSEATYESGFVIDKFPISRPNLTFSTLTVSNMSPEDSSIYLCSVKGGTGGLNTEAFFGQGTRLTVV.

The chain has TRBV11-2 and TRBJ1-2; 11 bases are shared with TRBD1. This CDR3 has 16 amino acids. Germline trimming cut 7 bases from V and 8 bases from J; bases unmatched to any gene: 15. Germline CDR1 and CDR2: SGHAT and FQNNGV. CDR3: CASTARTGGSLEGYTF. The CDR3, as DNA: TGTGCCAGCACCGCGCGGACAGGGGGCTCTCTGGAAGGCTACACCTTC.

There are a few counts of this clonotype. Here the CDR3 DNA reads TGTGCCAGCAGCCAGGGGCGAAGATCCACAGATACGCAGTATTTT. Protein: CASSQGRRSTDTQYF. J is TRBJ2-3 and V is TRBV11-2, with a possible D match to TRBD1 (6 bases). Germline V gives CDR1 SGHAT, CDR2 FQNNGV. The V gene lost 5 bases and the J gene lost 2 bases, with 14 bases spanning the gap. This CDR3 is built from 15 residues.

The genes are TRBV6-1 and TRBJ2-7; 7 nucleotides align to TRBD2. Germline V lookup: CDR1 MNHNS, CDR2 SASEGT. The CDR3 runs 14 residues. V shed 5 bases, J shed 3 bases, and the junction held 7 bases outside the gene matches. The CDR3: CASSPPGLLYEQYV. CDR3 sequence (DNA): TGTGCCAGCAGTCCGCCGGGACTACTCTACGAGCAGTACGTC.

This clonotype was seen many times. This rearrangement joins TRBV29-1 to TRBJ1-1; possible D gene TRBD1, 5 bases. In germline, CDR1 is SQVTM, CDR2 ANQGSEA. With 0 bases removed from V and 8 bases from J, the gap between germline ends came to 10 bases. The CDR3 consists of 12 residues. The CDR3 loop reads CSVEDRGTEAFF. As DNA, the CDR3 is TGCAGCGTTGAAGATCGAGGGACGGAAGCTTTCTTT.

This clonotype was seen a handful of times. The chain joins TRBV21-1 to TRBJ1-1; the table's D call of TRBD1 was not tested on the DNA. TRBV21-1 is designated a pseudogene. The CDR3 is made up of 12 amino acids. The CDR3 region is CASSNTQGEAFF. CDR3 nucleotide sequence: TGTGCCAGCAGCAATACCCAGGGGGAAGCTTTCTTT.

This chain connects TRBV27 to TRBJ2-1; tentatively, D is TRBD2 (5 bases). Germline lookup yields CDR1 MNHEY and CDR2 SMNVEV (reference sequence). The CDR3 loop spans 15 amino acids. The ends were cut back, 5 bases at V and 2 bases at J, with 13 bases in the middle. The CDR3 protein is CASSLWGDPYNEQFF. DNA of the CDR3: TGTGCCAGCAGTCTATGGGGAGACCCCTACAATGAGCAGTTCTTC.

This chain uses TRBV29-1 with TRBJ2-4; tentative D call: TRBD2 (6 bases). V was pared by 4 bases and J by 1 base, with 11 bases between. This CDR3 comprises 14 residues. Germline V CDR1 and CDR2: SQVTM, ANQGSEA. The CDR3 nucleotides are TGCAGCGTTGGGAGGGGAAGCGCCAAAAACATTCAGTACTTC. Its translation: CSVGRGSAKNIQYF. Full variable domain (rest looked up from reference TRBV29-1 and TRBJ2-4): SAVISQKPSRDICQRGTSLTIQCQVDSQVTMMFWYRQQPGQSLTLIATANQGSEATYESGFVIDKFPISRPNLTFSTLTVSNMSPEDSSIYLCSVGRGSAKNIQYFGAGTRLSVL.

DNA of the CDR3: TGTGCCAGCAGCCAAGATGGGCATCTCTCTGGAAACACCATATATTTT. As protein: CASSQDGHLSGNTIYF. The chain joins TRBV14 to TRBJ1-3; D is uncertain. V was trimmed by 0 bases and J by 0 bases, leaving 9 bases between them. The CDR3 runs 16 residues. Germline CDR1 and CDR2: SGHDN and FVKESK.

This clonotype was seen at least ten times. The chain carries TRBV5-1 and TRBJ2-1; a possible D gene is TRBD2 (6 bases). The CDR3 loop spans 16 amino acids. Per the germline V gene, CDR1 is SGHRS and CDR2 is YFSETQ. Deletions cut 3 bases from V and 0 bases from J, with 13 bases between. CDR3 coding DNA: TGCGCCAGCAGCTCGGCAGGAGGGAGCTCCTACAATGAGCAGTTCTTC. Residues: CASSSAGGSSYNEQFF. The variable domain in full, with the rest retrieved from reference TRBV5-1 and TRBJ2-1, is KAGVTQTPRYLIKTRGQQVTLSCSPISGHRSVSWYQQTPGQGLQFLFEYFSETQRNKGNFPGRFSGRQFSNSRSEMNVSTLELGDSALYLCASSSAGGSSYNEQFFGPGTRLTVL.